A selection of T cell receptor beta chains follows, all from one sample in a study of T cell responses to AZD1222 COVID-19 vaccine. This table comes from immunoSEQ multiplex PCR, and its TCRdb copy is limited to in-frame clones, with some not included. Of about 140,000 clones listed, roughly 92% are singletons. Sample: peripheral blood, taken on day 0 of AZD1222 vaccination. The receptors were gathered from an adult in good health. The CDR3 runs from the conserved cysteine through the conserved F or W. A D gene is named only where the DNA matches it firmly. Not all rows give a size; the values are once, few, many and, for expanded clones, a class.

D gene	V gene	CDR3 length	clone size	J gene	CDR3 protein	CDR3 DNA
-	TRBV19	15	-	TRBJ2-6	CASSMGLTGANVLTF	TGTGCCAGTAGTATGGGGCTCACTGGGGCCAACGTCCTGACTTTC
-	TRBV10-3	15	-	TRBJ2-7	CAISEPGDKNYEQYF	TGTGCCATCAGTGAGCCCGGCGATAAGAACTACGAGCAGTACTTC
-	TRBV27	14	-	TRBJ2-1	CASSYTSSYNEQFF	TGTGCCAGCTCCTACACGAGCTCCTACAATGAGCAGTTCTTC
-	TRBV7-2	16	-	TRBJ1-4	CASSLAGEGTNEKLFF	TGTGCCAGCAGCTTAGCCGGGGAGGGTACTAATGAAAAACTGTTTTTT
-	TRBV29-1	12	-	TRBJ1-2	CSVEGRVDGYTF	TGCAGCGTTGAAGGCAGGGTGGATGGCTACACCTTC
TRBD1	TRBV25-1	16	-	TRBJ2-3	CATRGQGKELGDTQYF	TGTGCCACCCGAGGACAGGGAAAAGAACTTGGAGATACGCAGTATTTT
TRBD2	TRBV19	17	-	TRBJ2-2	CASSTSSGRARSGELFF	TGTGCCAGTAGTACTAGTAGCGGGAGGGCCCGGTCCGGGGAGCTGTTTTTT
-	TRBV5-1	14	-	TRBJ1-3	CASSLGGVPNTIYF	TGCGCCAGCAGCTTGGGAGGGGTGCCAAACACCATATATTTT
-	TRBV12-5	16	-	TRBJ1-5	CASGLRGTGVNQPQHF	TGTGCTAGTGGTTTGAGGGGCACGGGGGTCAATCAGCCCCAGCATTTT
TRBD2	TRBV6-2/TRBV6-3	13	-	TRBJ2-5	CASSGLAGALQYF	TGTGCCAGCAGTGGACTAGCGGGGGCCCTCCAGTACTTC
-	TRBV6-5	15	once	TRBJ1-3	CASRKAGTSGNTIYF	TGTGCCAGCAGGAAAGCTGGGACATCTGGAAACACCATATATTTT
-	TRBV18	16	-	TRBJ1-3	CASSPKTGPGGNTIYF	TGTGCCAGCTCACCTAAGACAGGCCCGGGGGGAAACACCATATATTTT
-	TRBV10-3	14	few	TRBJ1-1	CAIRGGRLNTEAFF	TGTGCCATCAGGGGGGGCAGGTTGAACACTGAAGCTTTCTTT
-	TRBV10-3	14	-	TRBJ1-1	CAIRPSLGYTEAFF	TGTGCCATCAGGCCATCGTTGGGGTACACTGAAGCTTTCTTT
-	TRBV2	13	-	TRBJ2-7	CASSVPGPYEQYF	TGTGCCAGCAGTGTGCCTGGGCCCTACGAGCAGTACTTC
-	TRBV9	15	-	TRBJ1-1	CASSPRGLQNTEAFF	TGTGCCAGCAGCCCGCGGGGGCTTCAGAACACTGAAGCTTTCTTT
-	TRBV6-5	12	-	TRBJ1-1	CASLGSLTEAFF	TGTGCCAGCCTCGGCAGCCTCACTGAAGCTTTCTTT
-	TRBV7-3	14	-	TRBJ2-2	CASSAPHRHGELFF	TGTGCCAGCAGCGCCCCGCATAGGCACGGGGAGCTGTTTTTT
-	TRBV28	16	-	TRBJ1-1	CASKRGGPYTNTEAFF	TGTGCCAGCAAAAGGGGGGGCCCGTATACTAACACTGAAGCTTTCTTT
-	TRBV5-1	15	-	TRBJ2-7	CASSAMGPPPYEQYF	TGCGCCAGCAGCGCGATGGGCCCCCCGCCCTACGAGCAGTACTTC
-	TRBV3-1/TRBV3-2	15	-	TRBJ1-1	CASSLPVGSNTEAFF	TGTGCCAGCAGCCTCCCCGTGGGGAGCAACACTGAAGCTTTCTTT
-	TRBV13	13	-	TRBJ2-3	CASSSPSTDTQYF	TGTGCCAGCAGCTCACCTAGCACAGATACGCAGTATTTT
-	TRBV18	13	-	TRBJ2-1	CASSPLSASEQFF	TGTGCCAGCTCACCTTTATCAGCTTCTGAGCAGTTCTTC
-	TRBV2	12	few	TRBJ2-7	CASRPTSYEQYF	TGTGCCAGCCGACCTACTTCCTACGAGCAGTACTTC
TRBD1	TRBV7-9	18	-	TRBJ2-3	CASSPLDRGLVLTDTQYF	TGTGCCAGCAGCCCTCTGGACAGGGGCTTAGTTCTTACAGATACGCAGTATTTT
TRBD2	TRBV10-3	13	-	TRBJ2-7	CAIRSGGAYEQYF	TGTGCCATCCGGTCGGGAGGGGCCTACGAGCAGTACTTC
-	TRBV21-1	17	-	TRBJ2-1	CASRRSLREAADNEQFF	TGTGCCAGCAGACGGAGCCTCAGGGAGGCAGCGGACAATGAGCAGTTCTTC
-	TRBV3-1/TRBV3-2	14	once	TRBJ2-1	CASSQGAGLGEQFF	TGTGCCAGCAGCCAAGGAGCCGGTTTGGGAGAGCAGTTCTTC
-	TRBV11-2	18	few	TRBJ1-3	CASSLGGPGIYSGNTIYF	TGTGCCAGCAGCTTAGGTGGCCCGGGCATCTACTCTGGAAACACCATATATTTT
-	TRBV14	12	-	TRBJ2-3	CASSQVPDTQYF	TGTGCCAGCAGCCAAGTCCCAGATACGCAGTATTTT
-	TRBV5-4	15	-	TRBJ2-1	CASSLGSKGPNEQFF	TGTGCCAGCAGCTTGGGGAGCAAGGGCCCTAATGAGCAGTTCTTC
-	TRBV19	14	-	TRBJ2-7	CASSPGLSSSEQYF	TGTGCCAGTAGTCCAGGGTTGTCCTCTAGTGAGCAGTACTTC
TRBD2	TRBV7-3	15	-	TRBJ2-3	CASSLRTSATDTQYF	TGTGCCAGCAGCCTGAGGACTAGCGCGACAGATACGCAGTATTTT
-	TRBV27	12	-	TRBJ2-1	CASLGQTNEQFF	TGTGCCAGCCTAGGACAGACCAATGAGCAGTTCTTC
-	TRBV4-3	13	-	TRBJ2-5	CASSQDIGRGPYF	TGCGCCAGCAGCCAAGATATCGGGCGTGGCCCCTACTTC
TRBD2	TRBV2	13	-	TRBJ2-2	CASRLRESGELFF	TGTGCCAGCAGGCTGCGGGAGTCCGGGGAGCTGTTTTTT
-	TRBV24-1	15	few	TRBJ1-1	CATRFLGGASTEAFF	TGTGCCACCAGGTTCCTTGGGGGGGCAAGCACTGAAGCTTTCTTT
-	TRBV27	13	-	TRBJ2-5	CASSSGAGGTQYF	TGTGCCAGCAGTTCGGGAGCTGGGGGGACCCAGTACTTC
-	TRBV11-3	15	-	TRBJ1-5	CASSLFGDGNQPQHF	TGTGCCAGCAGCTTATTTGGGGATGGGAATCAGCCCCAGCATTTT
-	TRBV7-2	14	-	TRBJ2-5	CASSTFSGRETQYF	TGTGCCAGCAGCACCTTCTCCGGGCGGGAGACCCAGTACTTC
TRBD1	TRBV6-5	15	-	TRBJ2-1	CASSRDRAGYNEQFF	TGTGCCAGCAGTCGAGACAGGGCTGGTTACAATGAGCAGTTCTTC
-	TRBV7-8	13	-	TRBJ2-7	CASSFPSSYEQYF	TGTGCCAGCAGCTTCCCCTCCTCCTACGAGCAGTACTTC
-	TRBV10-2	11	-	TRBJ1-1	CASGGVTEAFF	TGCGCCAGCGGCGGTGTGACTGAAGCTTTCTTT
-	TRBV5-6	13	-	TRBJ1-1	CASSLGPNTEAFF	TGTGCCAGCAGCTTGGGGCCGAACACTGAAGCTTTCTTT
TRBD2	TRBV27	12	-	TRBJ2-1	CASSLLGGDQFF	TGTGCCAGCAGTTTACTGGGGGGGGACCAGTTCTTC
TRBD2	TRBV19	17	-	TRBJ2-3	CASRSGRDVSSTDTQYF	TGTGCCAGTAGAAGCGGGAGGGATGTTTCTAGCACAGATACGCAGTATTTT
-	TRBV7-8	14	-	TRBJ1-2	CASSGPWGRDGYTF	TGTGCCAGCAGCGGACCATGGGGTAGAGATGGCTACACCTTC
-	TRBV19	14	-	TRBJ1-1	CASSIRPRGTEAFF	TGTGCCAGTAGTATTAGACCCCGAGGGACTGAAGCTTTCTTT
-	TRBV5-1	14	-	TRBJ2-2	CASSSLRGTGELFF	TGCGCCAGCAGCTCTCTAAGGGGCACCGGGGAGCTGTTTTTT
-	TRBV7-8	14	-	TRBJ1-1	CASSSTAGGTEAFF	TGTGCCAGCAGCTCCACCGCTGGCGGCACTGAAGCTTTCTTT
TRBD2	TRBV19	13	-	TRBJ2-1	CASSRAGAGEQFF	TGTGCCAGTAGCCGAGCGGGAGCGGGTGAGCAGTTCTTC
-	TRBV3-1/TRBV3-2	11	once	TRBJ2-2	CASSRERELFF	TGTGCCAGCAGCCGCGAGAGGGAGCTGTTTTTT
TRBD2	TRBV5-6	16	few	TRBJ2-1	CASSPGRGSSYNEQFF	TGTGCCAGCAGCCCGGGGCGGGGGAGCTCCTACAATGAGCAGTTCTTC
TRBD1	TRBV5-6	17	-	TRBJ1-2	CASGDPGQGPSNYGYTF	TGTGCCAGCGGCGACCCGGGACAGGGCCCCTCTAACTATGGCTACACCTTC
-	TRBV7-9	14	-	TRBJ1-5	CASSLGLGNQPQHF	TGTGCCAGCAGCTTGGGACTCGGCAATCAGCCCCAGCATTTT
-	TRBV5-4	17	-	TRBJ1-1	CASSFTRHTQGTGEAFF	TGTGCCAGCAGCTTTACGCGACACACTCAGGGAACGGGCGAAGCTTTCTTT
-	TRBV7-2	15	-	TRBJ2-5	CASSSSRMEGETQYF	TGTGCCAGCAGCTCCTCAAGGATGGAAGGGGAGACCCAGTACTTC
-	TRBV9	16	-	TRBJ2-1	CASSVALALSYNEQFF	TGTGCCAGCAGCGTAGCTCTTGCCCTCTCCTACAATGAGCAGTTCTTC
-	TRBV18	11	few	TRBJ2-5	CASSKGETQYF	TGTGCCAGCTCTAAGGGGGAGACCCAGTACTTC
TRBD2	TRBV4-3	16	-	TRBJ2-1	CASSQDLGGGQNEQFF	TGCGCCAGCAGCCAAGATCTTGGGGGAGGGCAGAATGAGCAGTTCTTC